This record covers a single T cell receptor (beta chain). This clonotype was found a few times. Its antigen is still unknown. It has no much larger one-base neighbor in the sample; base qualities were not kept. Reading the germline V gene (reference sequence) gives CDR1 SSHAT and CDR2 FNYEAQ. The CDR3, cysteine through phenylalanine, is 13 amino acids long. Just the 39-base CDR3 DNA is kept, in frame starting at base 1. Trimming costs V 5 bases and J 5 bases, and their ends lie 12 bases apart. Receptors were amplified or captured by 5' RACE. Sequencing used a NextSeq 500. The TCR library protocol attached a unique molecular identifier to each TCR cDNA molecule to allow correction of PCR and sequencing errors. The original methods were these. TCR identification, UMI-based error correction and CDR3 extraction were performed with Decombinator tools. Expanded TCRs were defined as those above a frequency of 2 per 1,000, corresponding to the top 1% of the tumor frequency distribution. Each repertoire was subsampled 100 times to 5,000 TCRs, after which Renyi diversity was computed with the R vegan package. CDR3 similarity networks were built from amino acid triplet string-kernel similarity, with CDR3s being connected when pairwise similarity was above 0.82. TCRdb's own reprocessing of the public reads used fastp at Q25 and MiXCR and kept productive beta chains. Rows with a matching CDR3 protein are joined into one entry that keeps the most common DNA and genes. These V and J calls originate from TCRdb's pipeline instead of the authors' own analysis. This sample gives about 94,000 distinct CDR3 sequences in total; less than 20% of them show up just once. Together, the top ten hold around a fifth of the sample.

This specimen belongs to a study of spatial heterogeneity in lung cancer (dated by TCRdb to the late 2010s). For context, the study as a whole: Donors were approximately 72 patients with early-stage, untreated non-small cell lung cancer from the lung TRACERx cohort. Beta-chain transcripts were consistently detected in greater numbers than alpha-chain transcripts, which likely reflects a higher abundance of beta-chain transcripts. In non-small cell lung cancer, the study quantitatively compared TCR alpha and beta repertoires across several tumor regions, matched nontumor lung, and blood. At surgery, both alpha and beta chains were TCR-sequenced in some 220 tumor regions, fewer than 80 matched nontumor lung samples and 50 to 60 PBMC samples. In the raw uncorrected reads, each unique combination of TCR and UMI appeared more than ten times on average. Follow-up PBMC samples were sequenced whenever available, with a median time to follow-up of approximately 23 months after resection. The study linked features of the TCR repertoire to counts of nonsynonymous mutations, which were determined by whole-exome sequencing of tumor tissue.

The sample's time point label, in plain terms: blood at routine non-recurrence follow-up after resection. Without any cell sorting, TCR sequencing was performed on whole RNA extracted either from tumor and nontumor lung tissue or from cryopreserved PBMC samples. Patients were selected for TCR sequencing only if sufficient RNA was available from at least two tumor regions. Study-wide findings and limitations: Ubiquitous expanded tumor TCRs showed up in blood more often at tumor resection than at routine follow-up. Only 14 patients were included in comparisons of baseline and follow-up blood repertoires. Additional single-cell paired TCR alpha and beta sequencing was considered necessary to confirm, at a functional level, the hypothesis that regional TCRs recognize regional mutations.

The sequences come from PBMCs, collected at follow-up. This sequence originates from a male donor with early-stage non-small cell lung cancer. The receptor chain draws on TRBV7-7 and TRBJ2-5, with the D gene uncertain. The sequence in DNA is TGTGCCAGCAGCGTCGGGTGGGCGGAGACCCAGTACTTC. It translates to CASSVGWAETQYF.